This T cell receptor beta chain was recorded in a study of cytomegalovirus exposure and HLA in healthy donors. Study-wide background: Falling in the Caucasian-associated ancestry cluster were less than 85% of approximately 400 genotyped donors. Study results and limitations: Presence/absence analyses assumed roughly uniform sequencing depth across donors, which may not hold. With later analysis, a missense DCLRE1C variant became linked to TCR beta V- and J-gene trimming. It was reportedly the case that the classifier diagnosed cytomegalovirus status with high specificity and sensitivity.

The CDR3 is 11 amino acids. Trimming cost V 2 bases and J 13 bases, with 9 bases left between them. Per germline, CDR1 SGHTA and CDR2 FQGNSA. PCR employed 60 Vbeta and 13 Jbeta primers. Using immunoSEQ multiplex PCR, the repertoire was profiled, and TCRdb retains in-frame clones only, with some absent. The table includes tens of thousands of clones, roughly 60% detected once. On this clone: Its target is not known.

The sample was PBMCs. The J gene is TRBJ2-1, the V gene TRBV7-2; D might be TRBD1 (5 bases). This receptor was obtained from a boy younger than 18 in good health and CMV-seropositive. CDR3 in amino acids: CASSLSQGQFF. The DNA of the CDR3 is TGTGCCAGCAGCTTATCCCAGGGCCAGTTCTTC. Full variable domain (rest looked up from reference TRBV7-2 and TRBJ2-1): GAGVSQSPSNKVTEKGKDVELRCDPISGHTALYWYRQSLGQGLEFLIYFQGNSAPDKSGLPSDRFSAERTGGSVSTLTIQRTQQEDSAVYLCASSLSQGQFFGPGTRLTVL.